Listed below are T cell receptor beta chains from one sample, sequenced in a study of blood T cell repertoires in COVID-19. Produced via immunoSEQ multiplex PCR; TCRdb's table is partial and in-frame only. Seen here are approximately 170,000 clones, 70% to 90% observed once, and the top ten hold under 7.5%. Sequenced input: peripheral blood. These receptors originate from a man older than 75 with COVID-19, enrolled during active disease. Each CDR3 is given with its conserved first and last residue. The D gene is left open where the match is weak. Clone size is shown for a subset of rows, as once, few, many or a class of expanded clone.

V	D	size	J	DNA	CDR3
TRBV9	.	.	TRBJ1-3	TGTGCCAGCAGCGCCCCGTCTCTGGGGGGGTTCGGCTCTGGAAACACCATATATTTT	CASSAPSLGGFGSGNTIYF
TRBV12-3/TRBV12-4	.	.	TRBJ2-7	TGTGCCAGCAGACAACAGGGTAACGAGCAGTACTTC	CASRQQGNEQYF
TRBV5-1	.	.	TRBJ1-4	TGCGCCAGCAGGCTCGACACAGGCTTTTATGAAAAACTGTTTTTT	CASRLDTGFYEKLFF
TRBV7-2	TRBD1	.	TRBJ1-2	TGTGCCAGCAGCGCTAGACAGGGTAACTATGGCTACACCTTC	CASSARQGNYGYTF
TRBV5-5	TRBD2	many	TRBJ2-5	TGTGCCAGCAGCTTGAATAGCGGGGGGGCCGAGACCCAGTACTTC	CASSLNSGGAETQYF
TRBV7-2	TRBD1	few	TRBJ2-1	TGTGCCAGCAGCTTGAGCAGGGGGCAAAATGAGCAGTTCTTC	CASSLSRGQNEQFF
TRBV5-6	TRBD2	once	TRBJ2-1	TGTGCCAGCAGCTCAACTAGCGGGGGGGGCTCCTACAATGAGCAGTTCTTC	CASSSTSGGGSYNEQFF
TRBV5-4	TRBD1	once	TRBJ1-1	TGTGCCAGCAGCCCAAGGACAGGGGTCATGAACACTGAAGCTTTCTTT	CASSPRTGVMNTEAFF
TRBV10-3	TRBD2	.	TRBJ2-5	TGTGCCACCCGGAGCGGGGGGCCAGAAGAGACCCAGTACTTC	CATRSGGPEETQYF
TRBV5-1	TRBD1	.	TRBJ2-7	TGCGCCAGCAGCTTGGGGACAGGGGGCATCTACGAGCAGTACTTC	CASSLGTGGIYEQYF
TRBV5-1	TRBD1	.	TRBJ1-4	TGCGCCAGCAGTCTCTACCGGACAGGGGGCGTCGAAAAACTGTTTTTT	CASSLYRTGGVEKLFF
TRBV6-2/TRBV6-3	.	.	TRBJ1-6	TGTGCCAGCAGTTACTCGACCGGGGGTGGTAATTCACCCCTCCACTTT	CASSYSTGGGNSPLHF
TRBV6-5	TRBD1	.	TRBJ1-1	TGTGCCAGCAGTACCAAGGGACAGAAGAACACTGAAGCTTTCTTT	CASSTKGQKNTEAFF
TRBV6-2/TRBV6-3	.	.	TRBJ2-3	TGTGCCAGCAGTTACCGTGTGGGGGCGACAGATACGCAGTATTTT	CASSYRVGATDTQYF
TRBV5-1	.	.	TRBJ2-2	TGCGCCAGCAGTGGAGTTCGGGGGACCGGGGAGCTGTTTTTT	CASSGVRGTGELFF
TRBV5-4	.	.	TRBJ2-3	TGTGCCAGCAGCTCGGGACTTAACACAGATACGCAGTATTTT	CASSSGLNTDTQYF
TRBV10-3	.	.	TRBJ1-1	TGTGCCATCAGTGAGTCCAGGGATCGCACTGAAGCTTTCTTT	CAISESRDRTEAFF
TRBV6-1	TRBD2	.	TRBJ2-3	TGTGCCAGCAGTGAGTTCGAGCGGGGGGTTGCAGATACGCAGTATTTT	CASSEFERGVADTQYF
TRBV5-1	TRBD1	.	TRBJ2-5	TGCGCCAGCAGCAACAGGGGTCTGGGTAAGAAGACCCAGTACTTC	CASSNRGLGKKTQYF
TRBV5-8	TRBD1	.	TRBJ1-5	TGTGCCAGCAGGCCCGGGACAGGGGGCGGTCAGCCCCAGCATTTT	CASRPGTGGGQPQHF
TRBV10-3	TRBD1	.	TRBJ1-5	TGTGCCATCCGGGACAGGGTCAATCAGCCCCAGCATTTT	CAIRDRVNQPQHF
TRBV6-1	.	.	TRBJ2-4	TGTGCCAGCAGTGAAGCGGGCAAGGTAAACATTCAGTACTTC	CASSEAGKVNIQYF
TRBV10-3	TRBD1	.	TRBJ1-2	TGTGCCATCAGGGGCCCCCGACAGGGCCTCTTTTATGGCTACACCTTC	CAIRGPRQGLFYGYTF
TRBV5-1	.	.	TRBJ1-1	TGCGCCAGCAGCTTGGCCTCGAACAAGAACACTGAAGCTTTCTTT	CASSLASNKNTEAFF
TRBV7-2	.	.	TRBJ1-6	TGTGCCAGCAGCCCAAGACGGGGGACGGGATCACCCCTCCACTTT	CASSPRRGTGSPLHF
TRBV7-3	.	few	TRBJ1-2	TGTGCCATAAGCCGGGGTTCGAGCTATGGCTACACCTTC	CAISRGSSYGYTF
TRBV6-4	TRBD2	.	TRBJ2-1	TGTGCCAGCAGTAGGACTAGCGGGGGGGCCTATGAGCAGTTCTTC	CASSRTSGGAYEQFF
TRBV13	.	.	TRBJ2-3	TGTGCCAGCAGCGGGTCGGGAGCGCAACACACAGATACGCAGTATTTT	CASSGSGAQHTDTQYF
TRBV4-1	.	.	TRBJ2-6	TGCGCCAGCAGTAACGCAGGGGACGGGGCCAACGTCCTGACTTTC	CASSNAGDGANVLTF